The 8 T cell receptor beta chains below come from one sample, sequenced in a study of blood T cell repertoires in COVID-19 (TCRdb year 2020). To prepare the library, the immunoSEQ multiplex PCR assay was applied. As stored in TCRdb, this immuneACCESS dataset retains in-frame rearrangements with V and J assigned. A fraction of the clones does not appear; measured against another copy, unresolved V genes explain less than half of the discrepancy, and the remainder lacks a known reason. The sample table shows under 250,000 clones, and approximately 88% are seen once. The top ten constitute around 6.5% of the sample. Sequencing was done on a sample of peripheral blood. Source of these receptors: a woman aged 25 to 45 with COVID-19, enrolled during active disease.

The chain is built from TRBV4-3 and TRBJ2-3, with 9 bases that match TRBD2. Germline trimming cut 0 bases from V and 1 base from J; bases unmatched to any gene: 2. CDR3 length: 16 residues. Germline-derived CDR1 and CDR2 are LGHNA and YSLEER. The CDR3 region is CASSQDWTSGTDTQYF. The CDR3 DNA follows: TGCGCCAGCAGCCAAGATTGGACTAGCGGCACAGATACGCAGTATTTT.

CDR3 bases: TGCGCCAGCAGTGAGGAGGCTAGCGGGGCTCACGAGCAGTACTTC. It yields the protein CASSEEASGAHEQYF. The chain couples TRBV10-1 to TRBJ2-7; 9 bases are a match to TRBD2. V lost 2 bases and J lost 5; bases outside the gene matches: 7. The CDR3 has 15 amino acids. Germline CDR1 WNHNN, CDR2 SYGVQD (reference sequence).

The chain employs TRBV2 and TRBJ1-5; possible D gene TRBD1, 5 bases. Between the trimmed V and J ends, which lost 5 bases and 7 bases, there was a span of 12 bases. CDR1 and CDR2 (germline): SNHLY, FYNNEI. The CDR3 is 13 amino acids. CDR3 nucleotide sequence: TGTGCCAGCAGTCAGGACGGGGGACAGCCCCAGCATTTT. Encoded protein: CASSQDGGQPQHF.

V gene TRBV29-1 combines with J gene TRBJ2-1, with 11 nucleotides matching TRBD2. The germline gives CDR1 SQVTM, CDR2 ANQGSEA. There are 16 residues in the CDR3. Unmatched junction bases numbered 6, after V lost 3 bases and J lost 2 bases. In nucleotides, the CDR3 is TGCAGCGTTGACCCCCGACTAGCGGGGACCTACAATGAGCAGTTCTTC. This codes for CSVDPRLAGTYNEQFF.

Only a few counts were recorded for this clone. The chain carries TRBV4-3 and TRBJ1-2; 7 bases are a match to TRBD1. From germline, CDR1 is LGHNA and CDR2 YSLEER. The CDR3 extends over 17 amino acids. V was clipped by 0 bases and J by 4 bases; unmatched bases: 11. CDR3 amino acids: CASSQDLRGQFIYGYTF. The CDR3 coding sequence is TGCGCCAGCAGCCAAGATCTAAGGGGGCAGTTTATCTATGGCTACACCTTC.

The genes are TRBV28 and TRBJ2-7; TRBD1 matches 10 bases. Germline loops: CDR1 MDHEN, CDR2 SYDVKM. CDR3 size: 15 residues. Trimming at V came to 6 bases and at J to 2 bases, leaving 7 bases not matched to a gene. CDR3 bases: TGTGCCAGCAGAGCCGGGACAGGGGCCCCCTACGAGCAGTACTTC. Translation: CASRAGTGAPYEQYF.

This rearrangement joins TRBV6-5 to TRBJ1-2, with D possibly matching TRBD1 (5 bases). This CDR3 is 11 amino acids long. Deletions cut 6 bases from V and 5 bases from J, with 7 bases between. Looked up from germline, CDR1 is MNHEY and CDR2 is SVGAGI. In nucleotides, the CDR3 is TGTGCCAGCAGCAAGGGGTATGGCTACACCTTC. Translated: CASSKGYGYTF.

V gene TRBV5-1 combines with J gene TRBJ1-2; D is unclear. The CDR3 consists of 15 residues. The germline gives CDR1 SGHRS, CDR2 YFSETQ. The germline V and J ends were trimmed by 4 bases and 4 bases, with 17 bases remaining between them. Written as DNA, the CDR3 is TGCGCCAGCAGCCCCCAGCGGCACCTAACCTATGGCTACACCTTC. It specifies CASSPQRHLTYGYTF.